This T cell receptor (beta chain) was identified during a study of blood T cell repertoires in COVID-19. Study-level background: Some COVID-19 samples were acute and others convalescent; all came from the United States, Italy and Spain. Nucleic acid was either cDNA or gDNA, and it came from T cells, B-cell-depleted T cells, or PBMCs.

CDR1 SGHTA and CDR2 FQGNSA come from the germline V gene. J was trimmed by 3 bases and V by 5 bases; bases with no gene match: 6. This CDR3 spans 15 amino acids. The Seattle patients joined while their infection was active and were tracked longitudinally afterward. In the source study's methods: Amplification of reference gene primers provided the estimated nucleated cell counts. TCRdb's table, derived via immunoSEQ multiplex PCR, lists solely in-frame clones and lacks some. That table furnishes V, J and clone size, whereas the DNA furnished D and trimming. This sample has 300,000 to 350,000 clones, with about 90% found just once.

The receptor comes from a woman younger than 45 with COVID-19, enrolled during active disease. The sequencing input was peripheral blood. The chain recombines TRBV7-2 with TRBJ1-5; TRBD1 matches at 8 bases. The CDR3 coding sequence is TGTGCCAGCAGCGAACAGGGGGATGTCAATCAGCCCCAGCATTTT. Translating gives CASSEQGDVNQPQHF.